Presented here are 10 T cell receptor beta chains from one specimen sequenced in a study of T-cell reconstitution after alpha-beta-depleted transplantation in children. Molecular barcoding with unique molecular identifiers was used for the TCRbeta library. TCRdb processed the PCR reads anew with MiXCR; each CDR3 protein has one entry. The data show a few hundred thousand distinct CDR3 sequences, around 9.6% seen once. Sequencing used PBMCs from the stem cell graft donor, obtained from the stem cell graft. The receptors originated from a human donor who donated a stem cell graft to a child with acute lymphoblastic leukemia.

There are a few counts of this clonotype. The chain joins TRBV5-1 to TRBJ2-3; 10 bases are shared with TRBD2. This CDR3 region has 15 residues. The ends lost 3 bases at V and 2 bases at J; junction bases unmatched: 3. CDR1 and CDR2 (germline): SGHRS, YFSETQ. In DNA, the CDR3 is TGCGCCAGCAGCTCTGGACTAGCGGTCACAGATACGCAGTATTTT. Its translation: CASSSGLAVTDTQYF.

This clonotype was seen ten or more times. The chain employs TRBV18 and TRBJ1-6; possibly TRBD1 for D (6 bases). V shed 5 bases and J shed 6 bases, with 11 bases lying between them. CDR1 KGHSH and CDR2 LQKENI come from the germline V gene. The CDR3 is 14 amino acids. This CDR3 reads CASSNSGANSPLHF. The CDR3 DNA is TGTGCCAGCTCAAACTCGGGGGCTAATTCACCCCTCCACTTT.

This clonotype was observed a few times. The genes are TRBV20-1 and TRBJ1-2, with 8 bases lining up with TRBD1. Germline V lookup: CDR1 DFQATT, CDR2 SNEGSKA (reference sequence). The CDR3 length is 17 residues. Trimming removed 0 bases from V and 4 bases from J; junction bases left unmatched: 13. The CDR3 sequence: CSARDPTPGQDFYGYTF. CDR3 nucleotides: TGCAGTGCTAGAGATCCTACGCCGGGACAGGATTTCTATGGCTACACCTTC.

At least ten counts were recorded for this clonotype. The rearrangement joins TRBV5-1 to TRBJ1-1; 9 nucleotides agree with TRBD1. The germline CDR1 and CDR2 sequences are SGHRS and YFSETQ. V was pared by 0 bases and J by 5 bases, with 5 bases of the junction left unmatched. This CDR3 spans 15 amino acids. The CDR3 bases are TGCGCCAGCAGCTTGGACAGGGGGCTTGGAACTGAAGCTTTCTTT. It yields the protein CASSLDRGLGTEAFF.

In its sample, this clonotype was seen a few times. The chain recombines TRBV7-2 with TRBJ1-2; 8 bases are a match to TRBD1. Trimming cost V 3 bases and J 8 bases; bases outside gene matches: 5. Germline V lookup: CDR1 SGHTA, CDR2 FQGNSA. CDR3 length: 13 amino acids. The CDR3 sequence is CASSFAGTGGYTF. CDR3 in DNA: TGTGCCAGCAGCTTTGCCGGGACAGGAGGCTACACCTTC.

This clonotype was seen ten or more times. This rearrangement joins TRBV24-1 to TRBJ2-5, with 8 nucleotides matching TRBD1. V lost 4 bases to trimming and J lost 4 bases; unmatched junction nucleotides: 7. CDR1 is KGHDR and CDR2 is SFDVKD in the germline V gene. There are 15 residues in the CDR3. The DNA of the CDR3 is TGTGCCACCAGTGACCCTCAGGGGGCAGGAGAGACCCAGTACTTC. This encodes CATSDPQGAGETQYF.

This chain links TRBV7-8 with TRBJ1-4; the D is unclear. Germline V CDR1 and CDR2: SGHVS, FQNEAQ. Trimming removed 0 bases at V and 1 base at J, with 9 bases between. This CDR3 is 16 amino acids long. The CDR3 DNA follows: TGTGCCAGCAGCTTAGCCGCACCCGGAACTAATGAAAAACTGTTTTTT. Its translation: CASSLAAPGTNEKLFF.

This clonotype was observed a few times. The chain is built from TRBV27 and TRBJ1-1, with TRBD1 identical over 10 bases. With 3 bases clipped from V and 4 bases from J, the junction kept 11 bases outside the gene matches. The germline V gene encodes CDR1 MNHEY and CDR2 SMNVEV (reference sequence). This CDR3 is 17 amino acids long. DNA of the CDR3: TGTGCCAGCAGTTTGAGACAGGGGGCCCCCCACTTCACTGAAGCTTTCTTT. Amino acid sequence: CASSLRQGAPHFTEAFF.

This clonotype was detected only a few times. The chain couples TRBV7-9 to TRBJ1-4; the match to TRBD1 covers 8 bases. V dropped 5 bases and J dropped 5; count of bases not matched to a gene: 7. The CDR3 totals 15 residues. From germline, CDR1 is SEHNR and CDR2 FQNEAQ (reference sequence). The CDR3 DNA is TGTGCCAGCAGCCCCGGGACAGGCCCGAATGAAAAACTGTTTTTT. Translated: CASSPGTGPNEKLFF.

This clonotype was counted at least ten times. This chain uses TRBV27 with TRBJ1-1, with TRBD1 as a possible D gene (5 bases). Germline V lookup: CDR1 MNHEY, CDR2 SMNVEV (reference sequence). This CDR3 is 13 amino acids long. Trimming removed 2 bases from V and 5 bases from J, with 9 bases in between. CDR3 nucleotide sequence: TGTGCCAGCAGTTTACAGGGACTGACTGAAGCTTTCTTT. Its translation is CASSLQGLTEAFF.